Listed below are T cell receptor beta chains from one sample, sequenced in a study of regulatory T cells in long-lasting Graves disease. TCRdb re-derived calls from the multiplex PCR reads in MiXCR, one entry per CDR3 protein. The sample has 600,000 to 800,000 distinct CDR3 sequences, about 30% seen once. The sequencing here drew on peripheral blood mononuclear cells (PBMCs), taken when the disease was refractory, from a patient treated with antithyroid drugs. These receptors all stem from a female donor with Graves disease. The conserved cysteine and the conserved F or W are not part of the CDR3 here. Each record gives: CDR3 length, V gene, D gene, J gene, clone size, CDR3 protein. A D gene is named only where the DNA matches it firmly. Rows may omit the clone size; those that give it use once, few, many or a size class.

len: 14
v_gene: TRBV7-9
d_gene: -
j_gene: TRBJ1-3
abundance: -
CDR3aa: ASSLISGGQVNTIY

len: 12
v_gene: TRBV19
d_gene: -
j_gene: TRBJ2-5
abundance: -
CDR3aa: ASRSSQGRETQY

len: 15
v_gene: TRBV27
d_gene: -
j_gene: TRBJ1-1
abundance: many
CDR3aa: ASSPLSKTYMNTEAF

len: 14
v_gene: TRBV2
d_gene: TRBD2
j_gene: TRBJ2-5
abundance: -
CDR3aa: ASSDGLAGVDETQY

len: 13
v_gene: TRBV6-1
d_gene: TRBD2
j_gene: TRBJ2-5
abundance: -
CDR3aa: ASSVGLAGRETQY

len: 11
v_gene: TRBV6-2/TRBV6-3
d_gene: -
j_gene: TRBJ2-5
abundance: many
CDR3aa: ASSQGRGETQY

len: 12
v_gene: TRBV6-9
d_gene: TRBD2
j_gene: TRBJ2-7
abundance: -
CDR3aa: ASSFRDYSYELY

len: 10
v_gene: TRBV29-1
d_gene: -
j_gene: TRBJ2-7
abundance: -
CDR3aa: SVGPGTYEQY

len: 16
v_gene: TRBV7-2
d_gene: TRBD2
j_gene: TRBJ2-5
abundance: few
CDR3aa: ASSLVFWLAGEDETQY

len: 12
v_gene: TRBV5-1
d_gene: TRBD1
j_gene: TRBJ1-4
abundance: many
CDR3aa: ASSVDRGNEKLF

len: 11
v_gene: TRBV29-1
d_gene: -
j_gene: TRBJ1-1
abundance: -
CDR3aa: SALTDLNTEAF

len: 12
v_gene: TRBV28
d_gene: -
j_gene: TRBJ1-4
abundance: many
CDR3aa: ASSRSPKREKLF

len: 11
v_gene: TRBV2
d_gene: -
j_gene: TRBJ1-2
abundance: many
CDR3aa: ASEDTNNYGYT

len: 15
v_gene: TRBV25-1
d_gene: -
j_gene: TRBJ1-5
abundance: -
CDR3aa: ASSATDSGEGNQPQH

len: 13
v_gene: TRBV11-2
d_gene: -
j_gene: TRBJ2-1
abundance: few
CDR3aa: ASSPGVLPYNEQF

len: 14
v_gene: TRBV27
d_gene: -
j_gene: TRBJ1-6
abundance: once
CDR3aa: ASSLYPSSYNSPLH

len: 13
v_gene: TRBV9
d_gene: -
j_gene: TRBJ2-7
abundance: -
CDR3aa: ASSVGWDTSYEQY

len: 11
v_gene: TRBV24-1
d_gene: -
j_gene: TRBJ2-1
abundance: few
CDR3aa: ATSDQVDNEQF

len: 16
v_gene: TRBV28
d_gene: TRBD2
j_gene: TRBJ2-5
abundance: many
CDR3aa: ASSSHWASGRAGETQY

len: 12
v_gene: TRBV12-3/TRBV12-4
d_gene: TRBD2
j_gene: TRBJ2-7
abundance: many
CDR3aa: ASSPGLAGGEQY

len: 13
v_gene: TRBV6-5
d_gene: -
j_gene: TRBJ2-7
abundance: -
CDR3aa: ASSYSRTIDYEQY

len: 15
v_gene: TRBV28
d_gene: TRBD1
j_gene: TRBJ1-1
abundance: few
CDR3aa: ATIPPYSGGKGTEAF

len: 11
v_gene: TRBV10-3
d_gene: -
j_gene: TRBJ1-1
abundance: many
CDR3aa: AISESLDTEAF

len: 13
v_gene: TRBV10-1
d_gene: -
j_gene: TRBJ1-1
abundance: few
CDR3aa: ASSDSRRPNTEAF

len: 12
v_gene: TRBV29-1
d_gene: -
j_gene: TRBJ1-1
abundance: few
CDR3aa: SVGLVGGRAEAF

len: 13
v_gene: TRBV5-1
d_gene: TRBD2
j_gene: TRBJ2-7
abundance: few
CDR3aa: ASSELAGGPYEQY

len: 13
v_gene: TRBV5-4
d_gene: -
j_gene: TRBJ1-2
abundance: -
CDR3aa: ASSYGTRGGYGYT

len: 13
v_gene: TRBV28
d_gene: -
j_gene: TRBJ1-5
abundance: -
CDR3aa: ASSLKITGNQPQH

len: 9
v_gene: TRBV29-1
d_gene: -
j_gene: TRBJ1-4
abundance: few
CDR3aa: SVESGWELF

len: 12
v_gene: TRBV2
d_gene: -
j_gene: TRBJ2-6
abundance: many
CDR3aa: ASRDPAGANVLT

len: 13
v_gene: TRBV7-9
d_gene: TRBD1
j_gene: TRBJ2-7
abundance: -
CDR3aa: ASSLTGTGSGEQY

len: 13
v_gene: TRBV29-1
d_gene: TRBD1
j_gene: TRBJ2-5
abundance: -
CDR3aa: SVEDRQGGHETQY

len: 12
v_gene: TRBV6-1
d_gene: -
j_gene: TRBJ2-7
abundance: -
CDR3aa: ASSERYSSYEQY

len: 12
v_gene: TRBV11-2
d_gene: -
j_gene: TRBJ2-7
abundance: many
CDR3aa: ASSLERGSHEQY

len: 14
v_gene: TRBV7-9
d_gene: TRBD2
j_gene: TRBJ2-5
abundance: -
CDR3aa: ASSDRPPGLQETQY

len: 13
v_gene: TRBV6-1
d_gene: -
j_gene: TRBJ2-1
abundance: -
CDR3aa: ASSQVAGGYNEQF

len: 10
v_gene: TRBV6-5
d_gene: -
j_gene: TRBJ2-5
abundance: few
CDR3aa: ASSYSQETQY

len: 12
v_gene: TRBV12-3/TRBV12-4
d_gene: -
j_gene: TRBJ1-6
abundance: many
CDR3aa: ASSVGRAGSPLH

len: 14
v_gene: TRBV6-5
d_gene: -
j_gene: TRBJ2-2
abundance: -
CDR3aa: ASSYSSQGPTGELF

len: 10
v_gene: TRBV5-1
d_gene: -
j_gene: TRBJ2-7
abundance: -
CDR3aa: ASSQPGDEQY

len: 15
v_gene: TRBV9
d_gene: TRBD1
j_gene: TRBJ1-2
abundance: -
CDR3aa: ASSVALMTGGNYGYT

len: 12
v_gene: TRBV5-1
d_gene: -
j_gene: TRBJ2-3
abundance: -
CDR3aa: ASSLAGETDTQY

len: 10
v_gene: TRBV5-6
d_gene: -
j_gene: TRBJ1-1
abundance: few
CDR3aa: ASSRALEVAF

len: 11
v_gene: TRBV7-2
d_gene: -
j_gene: TRBJ2-1
abundance: few
CDR3aa: ASTFRLSGKQF

len: 12
v_gene: TRBV20-1
d_gene: TRBD1
j_gene: TRBJ1-2
abundance: -
CDR3aa: SARAQTGGAGYT

len: 10
v_gene: TRBV18
d_gene: -
j_gene: TRBJ1-2
abundance: -
CDR3aa: ASSPNDGGYT

len: 15
v_gene: TRBV7-9
d_gene: TRBD1
j_gene: TRBJ2-5
abundance: few
CDR3aa: ASSGQDARPDQETQY

len: 13
v_gene: TRBV28
d_gene: -
j_gene: TRBJ2-5
abundance: -
CDR3aa: ASGFPGTQGETQY